Following are 8 T cell receptor beta chains from one sample sequenced in a study of blood T cell repertoires in COVID-19. Method: immunoSEQ multiplex PCR; TCRdb's copy keeps in-frame clones and lacks some. Of fewer than 150,000 clones in the sample, about 90% were seen once. Sequenced material: peripheral blood. The receptors were sampled from a woman in her forties or fifties who had recovered from COVID-19.

This rearrangement joins TRBV27 to TRBJ2-1; 10 bases line up with TRBD2. Germline V CDR1 and CDR2: MNHEY, SMNVEV (reference sequence). V gave up 6 bases and J gave up 8 bases; unmatched junction bases: 7. The CDR3 length is 14 residues. The CDR3 DNA reads as TGTGCCAGCAGGTCCCCTAGCGGGAGCGATGAGCAGTTCTTC. This sequence encodes CASRSPSGSDEQFF.

This chain joins TRBV5-1 and TRBJ2-1; D possibly corresponds to TRBD1 (5 bases). The CDR3 totals 12 residues. V dropped 3 bases and J dropped 10 bases, with 11 bases sitting between them. CDR1 SGHRS and CDR2 YFSETQ come from the germline V gene. This chain's CDR3 is CASSSLGHEQFF. The CDR3 DNA is TGCGCCAGCAGCTCACTGGGGCACGAGCAGTTCTTC.

J is TRBJ1-2 and V is TRBV20-1; D is uncertain. The CDR3 totals 11 residues. Germline CDR1 DFQATT, CDR2 SNEGSKA (reference sequence). With 5 bases removed from V and 8 bases from J, the gap between germline ends came to 12 bases. Written as DNA, the CDR3 is TGCAGTGCTTCAGGTGTAAGAGGCTACACCTTC. The encoded protein is CSASGVRGYTF.

The V and J genes are TRBV6-2 or TRBV6-3 and TRBJ2-3; perhaps TRBD1 as D (5 bases). CDR3 size: 14 residues. Trimming removed 0 bases at V and 4 bases at J, with 8 bases between. The V gene's germline CDR1 is MNHEY and CDR2 SVGEGT. In DNA, the CDR3 is TGTGCCAGCAGTTACTCGGGGCTTCCAGATACGCAGTATTTT. This translates into CASSYSGLPDTQYF.

The table lists this clone with a few counts. The V gene is TRBV7-9, the J gene TRBJ1-1; D is undetermined. Germline V lookup: CDR1 SEHNR, CDR2 FQNEAQ (reference sequence). Trimming removed 5 bases from V and 4 bases from J, with 8 bases in between. This CDR3 has 12 amino acids. CDR3 DNA: TGTGCCAGCAGCGACTCGGGCACTGAAGCTTTCTTT. Translation gives CASSDSGTEAFF. Full variable domain (missing parts from reference TRBV7-9 and TRBJ1-1): DTGVSQNPRHKITKRGQNVTFRCDPISEHNRLYWYRQTLGQGPEFLTYFQNEAQLEKSRLLSDRFSAERPKGSFSTLEIQRTEQGDSAMYLCASSDSGTEAFFGQGTRLTVV.

The chain employs TRBV7-2 and TRBJ1-2; tentative D call: TRBD1 (6 bases). V dropped 4 bases and J dropped 4 bases, with 16 bases sitting between them. Per the germline V gene, CDR1 is SGHTA and CDR2 is FQGNSA. The CDR3 is 15 amino acids. The CDR3 reads CASSSRTARTYGYTF. As DNA, the CDR3 is TGTGCCAGCAGCTCCCGGACAGCACGTACCTATGGCTACACCTTC.

The chain links TRBV18 to TRBJ2-7; 9 bases match TRBD2. This CDR3 is 15 amino acids long. The germline CDR1 and CDR2 sequences are KGHSH and LQKENI. V shed 3 bases, J shed 6 bases, and the junction held 9 bases outside the gene matches. The CDR3 DNA is TGTGCCAGCTCACCTCCCGGGACTAGCAGACGCGAGCAGTACTTC. This codes for CASSPPGTSRREQYF. The variable domain in full, completed from reference TRBV18 and TRBJ2-7, reads NAGVMQNPRHLVRRRGQEARLRCSPMKGHSHVYWYRQLPEEGLKFMVYLQKENIIDESGMPKERFSAEFPKEGPSILRIQQVVRGDSAAYFCASSPPGTSRREQYFGPGTRLTVT.

The chain employs TRBV30 and TRBJ2-3, with a possible D match to TRBD1 (6 bases). The CDR3 runs 14 residues. The V end was cut by 4 bases, the J end by 0 bases, with 11 bases between. Germline CDR1 and CDR2: GTSNPN and SVGIG (reference sequence). CDR3 sequence: CAWTPGQSTDTQYF. DNA of the CDR3: TGTGCCTGGACTCCGGGACAAAGCACAGATACGCAGTATTTT.